Below are 24 T cell receptor beta chains sequenced from a single sample in a study of blood T cell repertoires in COVID-19. The repertoire was sequenced with immunoSEQ multiplex PCR; TCRdb's copy has only in-frame clones and lacks some. The repertoire holds around 130,000 clones, 70% to 80% seen once, with less than 14% in the top ten. The sample taken for sequencing was peripheral blood. The receptors derive from a human donor in a cohort sampled during active COVID-19.

The V gene is TRBV30, the J gene TRBJ1-2, with TRBD1 identical over 7 bases. V lost 0 bases, J lost 7 bases, and 11 bases stayed unmatched. The CDR3 contains 15 residues. Germline CDR1 GTSNPN, CDR2 SVGIG (reference sequence). The CDR3 DNA follows: TGTGCCTGGAGTGTATCCCTCAGGGGGGCGGGTGGCTACACCTTC. This sequence encodes CAWSVSLRGAGGYTF.

The rearrangement joins TRBV10-3 to TRBJ1-1; D not resolved. The V gene lost 4 bases and the J gene lost 0 bases, with 6 bases spanning the gap. Germline V CDR1 and CDR2: ENHRY, SYGVKD. CDR3 length: 13 residues. CDR3 loop: CAISGLMNTEAFF. As DNA, the CDR3 is TGTGCCATCAGTGGGCTGATGAACACTGAAGCTTTCTTT.

The rearrangement joins TRBV2 to TRBJ1-1, with D tentatively TRBD1 (5 bases). Trimming took 4 bases from V and 0 from J, leaving 9 bases between them. This CDR3 is 14 amino acids long. Germline lookup yields CDR1 SNHLY and CDR2 FYNNEI. CDR3 sequence (DNA): TGTGCCAGCAGTGTTAGGGGTATGAACACTGAAGCTTTCTTT. The encoded protein is CASSVRGMNTEAFF.

The chain is built from TRBV11-3 and TRBJ2-3; 8 positions agree with TRBD1. V shed 2 bases and J 3 bases; nucleotides not matched to a gene: 1. CDR1 is SGHNT and CDR2 is YENEEA in the germline V gene. There are 14 residues in the CDR3. CDR3 protein: CASSLNRGTDTQYF. CDR3 coding DNA: TGTGCCAGCAGCTTAAACAGGGGGACAGATACGCAGTATTTT.

This chain connects TRBV28 to TRBJ2-7, with D possibly TRBD2 on 5 matching bases. V dropped 7 bases and J dropped 7 bases, with 17 bases sitting between them. Germline CDR1 reads MDHEN; CDR2 reads SYDVKM. The CDR3 totals 13 residues. The CDR3 DNA reads TGTGCCAGCATAAGAGGGCCAGGTTATGAGCAGTACTTC. As protein: CASIRGPGYEQYF. Looking up the rest from reference TRBV28 and TRBJ2-7 gives the full variable domain: DVKVTQSSRYLVKRTGEKVFLECVQDMDHENMFWYRQDPGLGLRLIYFSYDVKMKEKGDIPEGYSVSREKKERFSLILESASTNQTSMYLCASIRGPGYEQYFGPGTRLTVT.

The table lists this clone with a count of one. The J gene is TRBJ2-3, the V gene TRBV7-9; 7 bases fit TRBD2. V shed 0 bases and J 3 bases; nucleotides not matched to a gene: 0. Looked up from germline, CDR1 is SEHNR and CDR2 is FQNEAQ (reference sequence). This CDR3 spans 14 amino acids. The CDR3 region is CASSLAGGTDTQYF. In nucleotides, the CDR3 is TGTGCCAGCAGCTTAGCGGGGGGGACAGATACGCAGTATTTT.

The V gene is TRBV5-1, the J gene TRBJ1-2; a weak D match, TRBD1 (6 bases). Germline values: CDR1 SGHRS, CDR2 YFSETQ. Deletions cut 5 bases from V and 4 bases from J, with 15 bases between. The CDR3 length is 14 residues. CDR3: CASSRTDSSYGYTF. CDR3 coding DNA: TGCGCCAGCAGTCGGACAGATTCATCCTATGGCTACACCTTC.

The CDR3 DNA is TGTGCCAGCAGCTTCGACAGGACCTCCACCGGGGAGCTGTTTTTT. Protein: CASSFDRTSTGELFF. V gene TRBV5-8 combines with J gene TRBJ2-2, with D perhaps matching TRBD1 (6 bases). Trimming cost V 2 bases and J 4 bases, with 12 bases left between them. The CDR3 has 15 amino acids. Germline CDR1 and CDR2: SGHTS and YDEGEE.

This chain links TRBV5-1 with TRBJ2-7, with TRBD1 matching 9 bases. Germline assignment: CDR1 SGHRS and CDR2 YFSETQ. The CDR3 sequence is 16 residues long. V was clipped by 5 bases and J by 2 bases; unmatched bases: 11. This CDR3 reads CASRPVGQGSPYEQYF. The CDR3, as DNA: TGCGCCAGCAGACCCGTCGGACAGGGGTCTCCCTACGAGCAGTACTTC.

This chain joins TRBV13 and TRBJ1-6; D not certain. Trimming took 4 bases from V and 2 from J, leaving 12 bases between them. There are 16 residues in the CDR3. The germline V gene encodes CDR1 PRHDT and CDR2 FYEKMQ (reference sequence). The CDR3 protein is CASSSNQEPYNSPLHF. In DNA form, the CDR3 reads TGTGCCAGCAGCTCAAACCAAGAGCCCTATAATTCACCCCTCCACTTT.

This chain uses TRBV5-1 with TRBJ2-7, with 7 positions matching TRBD1. V lost 3 bases, J lost 1 base, and 4 bases stayed unmatched. Germline lookup yields CDR1 SGHRS and CDR2 YFSETQ. The CDR3 is made up of 14 amino acids. CDR3 loop: CASSSRQGSYEQYF. CDR3 DNA sequence: TGCGCCAGCAGCTCAAGACAGGGATCCTACGAGCAGTACTTC.

This chain uses TRBV9 with TRBJ2-3, with 9 nucleotides matching TRBD2. Germline lookup yields CDR1 SGDLS and CDR2 YYNGEE. This CDR3 comprises 14 residues. The J segment lost 9 bases and the V segment lost 4 bases, leaving 9 bases of the junction unmatched. The CDR3 sequence: CASSSSGATGTQYF. The CDR3 coding sequence is TGTGCCAGCAGCTCTAGCGGGGCGACTGGGACGCAGTATTTT.

The chain employs TRBV10-2 and TRBJ2-7; 8 bases map to TRBD2. J gave up 4 bases and V 7 bases, and 9 bases lay outside the gene matches. CDR1 and CDR2 (germline): WSHSY, SAAADI. The CDR3 has 14 amino acids. The CDR3 loop reads CASKPQLAAYEQYF. DNA of the CDR3: TGCGCCAGCAAACCCCAACTAGCGGCTTACGAGCAGTACTTC.

The J gene is TRBJ1-2, the V gene TRBV6-6; 9 bases are shared with TRBD1. The germline V gene has CDR1 MNHNY and CDR2 SVGAGI (reference sequence). V lost 0 bases and J lost 8; bases outside the gene matches: 7. The CDR3 consists of 15 residues. The CDR3 here is CASSYSSGTGWGYTF. The DNA for the CDR3 is TGTGCCAGCAGTTACTCTAGCGGGACAGGGTGGGGCTACACCTTC.

V and J are TRBV15 and TRBJ1-1; possibly TRBD1 for D (5 bases). The V gene lost 0 bases and the J gene lost 4 bases, with 18 bases spanning the gap. CDR3 length equals 17 residues. Germline loops: CDR1 LNHNV, CDR2 YYDKDF (reference sequence). The CDR3 spells CATSREGGAGSSTEAFF. The DNA for the CDR3 is TGTGCCACCAGCAGAGAGGGCGGGGCAGGGAGTAGCACTGAAGCTTTCTTT.

V usage is TRBV5-8 and J usage is TRBJ1-2, with 9 bases that match TRBD1. CDR1 is SGHTS and CDR2 is YDEGEE in the germline V gene. Losses at the gene ends were 2 bases for V and 6 bases for J; bases not matched to a gene: 8. This CDR3 contains 15 residues. The CDR3 sequence: CASSFTGGSADGYTF. CDR3 nucleotides: TGTGCCAGCAGCTTTACAGGGGGCTCGGCCGATGGCTACACCTTC.

The chain joins TRBV27 to TRBJ2-5, with D possibly being TRBD1 (6 bases). The germline V and J ends were trimmed by 5 bases and 6 bases, with 16 bases remaining between them. CDR1 is MNHEY, CDR2 SMNVEV, per germline (reference sequence). This CDR3 region has 14 residues. The CDR3 here is CASSLGQLVQTQYF. The CDR3 region has the DNA TGTGCCAGCAGTCTAGGACAGCTCGTTCAGACCCAGTACTTC.

This rearrangement joins TRBV5-1 to TRBJ2-7, with a weak D call TRBD1 (5 bases). The CDR3 runs to 13 residues. Germline V CDR1 and CDR2: SGHRS, YFSETQ. Trimming pared 4 bases from V and 8 bases from J, leaving 16 bases between. The CDR3 region has the DNA TGCGCCAGCAGCAGTGACAGCTACTCCAAGCAGTACTTC. The encoded protein is CASSSDSYSKQYF. The variable domain in full, completed from reference TRBV5-1 and TRBJ2-7, reads KAGVTQTPRYLIKTRGQQVTLSCSPISGHRSVSWYQQTPGQGLQFLFEYFSETQRNKGNFPGRFSGRQFSNSRSEMNVSTLELGDSALYLCASSSDSYSKQYFGPGTRLTVT.

The chain couples TRBV5-1 to TRBJ2-3; D perhaps matches TRBD1 (6 bases). Deletions cut 2 bases from V and 1 base from J, with 14 bases between. CDR3 length equals 16 residues. CDR1 and CDR2 from the germline V gene are SGHRS and YFSETQ. DNA for the CDR3: TGCGCCAGCAGCTTCATGCAAGGGGGAGGCACAGATACGCAGTATTTT. The encoded protein is CASSFMQGGGTDTQYF.

V is TRBV4-1 and J is TRBJ2-7; D is perhaps TRBD2 (6 bases). The length of the CDR3 is 14 residues. The V end lost 1 base, the J end lost 6 bases, and 13 bases lay between the germline ends. Germline values: CDR1 MGHRA, CDR2 YSYEKL. In DNA form, the CDR3 reads TGCGCCAGCAGCCAAGGACCGGTCGGGGGCGAGCAGTACTTC. This sequence encodes CASSQGPVGGEQYF.

This clone was picked up one time. This chain uses TRBV7-8 with TRBJ2-7; perhaps TRBD1 as D (6 bases). CDR1 is SGHVS and CDR2 is FQNEAQ in the germline V gene. The CDR3 is 17 amino acids. Trimming shortened V by 2 bases and J by 0 bases, and 17 bases separated the two germline ends. The CDR3 DNA reads as TGTGCCAGCAGCTTAAATATCGGGCAGGGGAGCTCCTACGAGCAGTACTTC. Translating gives CASSLNIGQGSSYEQYF.

V gene TRBV5-6 combines with J gene TRBJ1-1, with no clear D. V shed 0 bases and J shed 0 bases, with 12 bases lying between them. This CDR3 comprises 16 residues. CDR1 is SGHDT and CDR2 is YYEEEE in the germline V gene. Here the CDR3 DNA reads TGTGCCAGCAGCTTGGTAACAGCTCTCATGAACACTGAAGCTTTCTTT. It is translated as CASSLVTALMNTEAFF.

The chain links TRBV6-5 to TRBJ2-1; TRBD1 is a possible D gene (6 bases). The CDR3 has 13 amino acids. Trimming removed 6 bases from V and 7 bases from J, with 13 bases in between. The germline V gene encodes CDR1 MNHEY and CDR2 SVGAGI. The CDR3 loop reads CASSRDNLNEQFF. DNA for the CDR3: TGTGCCAGCAGCCGGGACAACCTGAATGAGCAGTTCTTC.

V usage is TRBV6-5 and J usage is TRBJ1-2; 7 nucleotides align to TRBD1. Germline V gives CDR1 MNHEY, CDR2 SVGAGI. There are 15 residues in the CDR3. The ends lost 2 bases at V and 0 bases at J; junction bases unmatched: 3. CDR3 amino acids: CASSYLGTANYGYTF. CDR3 coding DNA: TGTGCCAGCAGTTACCTAGGGACAGCTAACTATGGCTACACCTTC.